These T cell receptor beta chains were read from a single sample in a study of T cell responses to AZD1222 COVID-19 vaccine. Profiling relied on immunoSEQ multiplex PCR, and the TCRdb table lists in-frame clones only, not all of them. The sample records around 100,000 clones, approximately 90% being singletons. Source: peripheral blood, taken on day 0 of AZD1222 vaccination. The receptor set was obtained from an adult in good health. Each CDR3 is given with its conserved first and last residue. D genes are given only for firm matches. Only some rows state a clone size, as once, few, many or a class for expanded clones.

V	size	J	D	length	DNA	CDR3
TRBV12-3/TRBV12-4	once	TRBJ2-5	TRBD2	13	TGTGCCAGCAGAGGACTAGCAGAGGTGACCCAGTACTTC	CASRGLAEVTQYF
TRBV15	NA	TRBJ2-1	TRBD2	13	TGTGCCACCGAGACTAGCGGTTACAATGAGCAGTTCTTC	CATETSGYNEQFF
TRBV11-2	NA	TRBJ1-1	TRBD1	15	TGTGCCAGCAGCGACGGACAGACAGGGAAAAAGGAAGCTTTCTTT	CASSDGQTGKKEAFF
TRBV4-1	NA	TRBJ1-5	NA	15	TGCGCCAGCAGCCAAGATCGGGCATCGGATCAGCCCCAGCATTTT	CASSQDRASDQPQHF
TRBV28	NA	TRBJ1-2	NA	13	TGTGCCAGCAGTTCTACAGTGAACTATGGCTACACCTTC	CASSSTVNYGYTF
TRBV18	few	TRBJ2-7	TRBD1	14	TGTGCCAGCTCAAAGGGACAGGGGGCTGGGGAGCAGTACTTC	CASSKGQGAGEQYF
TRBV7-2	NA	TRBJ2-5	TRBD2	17	TGTGCCAGCAGCTTAGCGGGCGGGGGGGTACCCCAAGAGACCCAGTACTTC	CASSLAGGGVPQETQYF
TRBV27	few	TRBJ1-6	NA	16	TGTGCCAGCAGTTTAGCCGGGGCTAAGTATAATTCACCCCTCCACTTT	CASSLAGAKYNSPLHF
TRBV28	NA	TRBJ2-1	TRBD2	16	TGTGCCAGCAGCCGACCCCCCGGGACTAGCGTAAATGAGCAGTTCTTC	CASSRPPGTSVNEQFF
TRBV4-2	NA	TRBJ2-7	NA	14	TGTGCCAGCAGCCAAGCTGCAGCAGCCTACGAGCAGTACTTC	CASSQAAAAYEQYF
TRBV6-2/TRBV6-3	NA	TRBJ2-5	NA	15	TGTGCCAGCAGTTACTCTTTGTTGGAGGGAGAGACCCAGTACTTC	CASSYSLLEGETQYF
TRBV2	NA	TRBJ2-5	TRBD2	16	TGTGCCAGCAGTCTTCGACTAGCGGGGGGAGAGGGGACCCAGTACTTC	CASSLRLAGGEGTQYF
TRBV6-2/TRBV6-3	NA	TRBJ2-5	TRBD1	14	TGTGCCAGCAGCCCCGGGACAGGGGGAGAGACCCAGTACTTC	CASSPGTGGETQYF
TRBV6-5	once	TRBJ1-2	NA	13	TGTGTCAGCAGTTACGGGGGCTACTATGGCTACACCTTC	CVSSYGGYYGYTF
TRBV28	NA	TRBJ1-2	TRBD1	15	TGTGCCAGCAGCCGGCCCGCGCAGGGGGCCTATGGCTACACCTTC	CASSRPAQGAYGYTF
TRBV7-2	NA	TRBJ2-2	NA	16	TGTGCCAGCAGGAGGGGGGCTAGCGAGGACACCGGGGAGCTGTTTTTT	CASRRGASEDTGELFF
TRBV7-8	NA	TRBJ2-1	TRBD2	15	TGTGCCAGCAGCCCACTAGCGGGATCCTACAATGAGCAGTTCTTC	CASSPLAGSYNEQFF
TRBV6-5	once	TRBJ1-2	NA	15	TGTGCCAGCAGTTACTCCGATCAATATTGGTATGGCTACACCTTC	CASSYSDQYWYGYTF
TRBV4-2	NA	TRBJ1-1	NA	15	TGTGCCAGCAGCCAAGAGGAAAGTGGGCACACTGAAGCTTTCTTT	CASSQEESGHTEAFF
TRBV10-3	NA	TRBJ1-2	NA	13	TGTGCCATCAGCGAGGACAGTAACTATGGCTACACCTTC	CAISEDSNYGYTF
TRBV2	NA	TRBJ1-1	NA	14	TGTGCCAGCAGTCTTACAGAAAGGCACACTGAAGCTTTCTTT	CASSLTERHTEAFF
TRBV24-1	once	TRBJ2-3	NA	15	TGTGCCACCAGTGATTTAGGAGACAGAACAGATACGCAGTATTTT	CATSDLGDRTDTQYF
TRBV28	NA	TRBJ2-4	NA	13	TGTGCCAGCAGTGGGGTAGGTCTGGCCATTCAGTACTTC	CASSGVGLAIQYF
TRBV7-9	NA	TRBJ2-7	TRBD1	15	TGTGCCAGCAGCTTAAAAGGGGACAGGGCCAACGAGCAGTACTTC	CASSLKGDRANEQYF
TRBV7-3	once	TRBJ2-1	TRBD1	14	TGTGCCAGCAGCCCCCGACAGGGTGGAGGTGAGCAGTTCTTC	CASSPRQGGGEQFF
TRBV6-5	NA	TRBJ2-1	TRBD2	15	TGTGCCAGCAGTTACATAGCGGGAGGGCCGAATGAGCAGTTCTTC	CASSYIAGGPNEQFF
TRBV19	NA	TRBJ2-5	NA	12	TGTGCCAGTAGTGGCGACAGAGAGACCCAGTACTTC	CASSGDRETQYF
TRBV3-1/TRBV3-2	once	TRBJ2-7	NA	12	TGTGCCAGCAGCCAAGTGAGGGACGAGCAGTACTTC	CASSQVRDEQYF
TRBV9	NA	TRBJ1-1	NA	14	TGTGCCAGCAGCCGTCGGGGGATGAACACTGAAGCTTTCTTT	CASSRRGMNTEAFF
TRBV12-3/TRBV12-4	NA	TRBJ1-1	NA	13	TGTGCCAGCAGTCTCCGGGGGGACACTGAAGCTTTCTTT	CASSLRGDTEAFF
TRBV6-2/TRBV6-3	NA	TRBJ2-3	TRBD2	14	TGTGCCAGCAGTTGGGACGGGAGGGAGGATACGCAGTATTTT	CASSWDGREDTQYF